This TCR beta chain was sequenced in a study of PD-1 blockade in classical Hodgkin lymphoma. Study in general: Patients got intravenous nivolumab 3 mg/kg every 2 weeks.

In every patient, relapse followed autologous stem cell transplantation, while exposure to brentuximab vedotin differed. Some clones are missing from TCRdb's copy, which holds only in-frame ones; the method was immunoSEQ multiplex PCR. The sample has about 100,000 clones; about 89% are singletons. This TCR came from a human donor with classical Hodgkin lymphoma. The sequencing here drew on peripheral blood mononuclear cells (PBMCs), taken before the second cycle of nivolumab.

CDR3 DNA: TGTGCCAGCAGCTTCTCCACAGGGGCCCTGAACACTGAAGCTTTCTTT. This codes for CASSFSTGALNTEAFF. The chain employs TRBV9 and TRBJ1-1; 7 bases line up with TRBD1. Trimming cost V 4 bases and J 0 bases; bases outside gene matches: 9. Looked up from germline, CDR1 is SGDLS and CDR2 is YYNGEE. The CDR3 totals 16 residues.